These T cell receptor beta chains were read from a single sample in a study of T-cell reconstitution after alpha-beta-depleted transplantation in children. TCRdb re-analysed the PCR reads in MiXCR, keeping a single row per CDR3 protein. The sample lists approximately 400,000 distinct CDR3 sequences; roughly 16% were seen once. Sample: PBMCs, mostly from graft donor cells, taken 360 days after TCRalphabeta/CD19-depleted stem cell transplant. These receptors originate from a boy younger than two who had a stem cell transplant for Wiskott-Aldrich syndrome, so the T cells may come from the graft donor. Both conserved end residues are part of each CDR3. D genes are given only for firm matches. Clone size is not always given. Where it is, it says once, few, many or a class for expanded clones.

v_gene	d_gene	j_gene	abundance	CDR3nt	CDR3aa
TRBV6-5	TRBD2	TRBJ2-5	few	TGTGCCAGCAGTTACATAGCGGGAGGACCCTGGCGTAAAGCGACCCAGTACTTC	CASSYIAGGPWRKATQYF
TRBV21-1	NA	TRBJ2-7	NA	TGTGCCAGCAGCAAAGTGGCTAGCGGGGGGTCTCGCGTCTACGAGCAGTACTTC	CASSKVASGGSRVYEQYF
TRBV4-3	TRBD2	TRBJ2-1	NA	TGCGCCAGCAGCCAAGATCTCGGGACTAGCGGGGAGCAGTTCTTC	CASSQDLGTSGEQFF
TRBV5-1	NA	TRBJ2-7	few	TGCGCCAGCAGCGAGTTCTCCTACGAGCAGTACTTC	CASSEFSYEQYF
TRBV7-2	NA	TRBJ1-1	few	TGTGCCAGCAGCGCTGAAATTCTCACTGAAGCTTTCTTT	CASSAEILTEAFF
TRBV3-1	TRBD2	TRBJ2-2	few	TGTGCCAGCAGCCAAGGACTAGCGGGGGACTCCACCGGGGAGCTGTTTTTT	CASSQGLAGDSTGELFF
TRBV12-3/TRBV12-4	NA	TRBJ2-7	many	TGTGCCAGCAGTTTCTACAGTTTCTACGAGCAGTACTTC	CASSFYSFYEQYF
TRBV28	NA	TRBJ1-1	NA	TGTGCCAGCAGTTTAATGTGGAACGTGAACACTGAAGCTTTCTTT	CASSLMWNVNTEAFF
TRBV5-5	NA	TRBJ2-2	many	TGTGCCAGCAGCTTGTTGTCGACCGGGGAGCTGTTTTTT	CASSLLSTGELFF
TRBV5-1	TRBD1	TRBJ2-2	few	TGCGCCAGCACAGGGGGAGTAAACCCCGGGGAGCTGTTTTTT	CASTGGVNPGELFF
TRBV7-8	NA	TRBJ1-4	few	TGTGCCAGCAGCTTAAGGCGGGCAGAACTTAATGAAAAACTGTTTTTT	CASSLRRAELNEKLFF
TRBV28	NA	TRBJ2-7	few	TGTGCCAGCAACCCCGACACCTTACCCTACGAGCAGTACTTC	CASNPDTLPYEQYF
TRBV11-2	NA	TRBJ2-1	few	TGTGCCAGCAGCTTAGGGGGCGGGGGCCCATACAATGAGCAGTTCTTC	CASSLGGGGPYNEQFF
TRBV29-1	TRBD2	TRBJ2-3	NA	TGCAGCGTTGACATAGCGGGGTTTACGCAGTATTTT	CSVDIAGFTQYF
TRBV20-1	TRBD2	TRBJ2-7	NA	TGCAGTGCTAGAGATCGGCGGGAGTTCAACCTCTACGAGCAGTACTTC	CSARDRREFNLYEQYF
TRBV12-3/TRBV12-4	TRBD2	TRBJ2-3	few	TGTGCCAGCAGTTTAGCGCTGAGCGGGACCAGCACAGATACGCAGTATTTT	CASSLALSGTSTDTQYF
TRBV4-1	NA	TRBJ1-6	few	TGCGCCAGCAGCCGTCAAGTCCGGGACGTCCCCTCACCCCTCCACTTT	CASSRQVRDVPSPLHF
TRBV5-1	TRBD1	TRBJ2-1	few	TGCGCCAGCAGCAGAGGACAGGGCCGCTACAATGAGCAGTTCTTC	CASSRGQGRYNEQFF
TRBV6-5	TRBD2	TRBJ2-3	NA	TGTGCCAGCAGTTACGGGACTAGCGGGAAGTTATATACGCAGTATTTT	CASSYGTSGKLYTQYF
TRBV25-1	TRBD1	TRBJ2-7	few	TGTGCCAGCAACGGGGTACAGGGGGCTTACGAGCAGTACTTC	CASNGVQGAYEQYF
TRBV30	TRBD1	TRBJ1-2	NA	TGTGCCTGGAGTGTAGGACCCGGGACAGGTTATGGCTACACCTTC	CAWSVGPGTGYGYTF
TRBV20-1	NA	TRBJ2-7	NA	TGCAGTGCTAGTCGGACAGACGGGCAGTACTTC	CSASRTDGQYF
TRBV3-1	NA	TRBJ2-1	NA	TGTGCCAGCAGCCAAGTCGGCCCTCGGGGTCTTTACAATGAGCAGTTCTTC	CASSQVGPRGLYNEQFF
TRBV7-8	NA	TRBJ1-1	NA	TGTGCCAGCAGCCGAACAGGGACGCTGGTTCGGAACACTGAAGCTTTCTTT	CASSRTGTLVRNTEAFF
TRBV28	NA	TRBJ1-2	NA	TGTGCCAGCAAGAGACACAGGGTATATGGCTACACCTTC	CASKRHRVYGYTF
TRBV5-1	NA	TRBJ2-7	few	TGCGCCAGCAGCTTAGGGGACAAATACGAGCAGTACTTC	CASSLGDKYEQYF
TRBV6-2/TRBV6-3	TRBD1	TRBJ2-5	NA	TGTGCCAGCAGGGACAGCCGGGACAGCAAAGAGACCCAGTACTTC	CASRDSRDSKETQYF
TRBV29-1	NA	TRBJ2-3	many	TGCAGCGTTAACGGACAATTCACAGATACGCAGTATTTT	CSVNGQFTDTQYF
TRBV7-9	NA	TRBJ2-5	NA	TGTGCCAGCAGCTTAGCGGGGGTGAACCAAGAGACCCAGTACTTC	CASSLAGVNQETQYF
TRBV5-4	TRBD1	TRBJ1-3	NA	TGTGCCAGCAGCTTGATGCGACAGGGGGCTGGAAACACCATATATTTT	CASSLMRQGAGNTIYF
TRBV4-3	NA	TRBJ1-1	NA	TGCGCCAGCAGCCAAGCCCCGAACACTGAAGCTTTCTTT	CASSQAPNTEAFF
TRBV7-9	TRBD2	TRBJ2-1	few	TGTGCCAGCAGCTTAACCCCGCGGGGGGTGCGAAATGAGCAGTTCTTC	CASSLTPRGVRNEQFF
TRBV2	TRBD1	TRBJ2-7	few	TGTGCCAGCAGGGTAGACAGGGGAAAGCAGTACTTC	CASRVDRGKQYF
TRBV10-3	TRBD1	TRBJ2-5	NA	TGTGCCATCAGTGTGGGTCAGAGGACAGGGAAAGAGACCCAGTACTTC	CAISVGQRTGKETQYF
TRBV6-5	NA	TRBJ1-2	once	TGTGCCAGCAGCTCCTCGGACAGCGTCAATGGCTACACCTTC	CASSSSDSVNGYTF
TRBV5-1	TRBD1	TRBJ2-7	NA	TGCGCCAGCAGCGAACGAACCCCCAGGGGGCTTTCCTACGAGCAGTACTTC	CASSERTPRGLSYEQYF
TRBV7-2	NA	TRBJ1-5	NA	TGTGCCAGCAGCTTCGGGCACGGCAATCAGCCCCAGCATTTT	CASSFGHGNQPQHF
TRBV7-9	NA	TRBJ2-5	NA	TGTGCCAGCAGCCCCCGGGAACAAGAGACCCAGTACTTC	CASSPREQETQYF
TRBV15	NA	TRBJ2-3	few	TGTGCCACCAGCAGAGATAGGTTTGGAACAGATACGCAGTATTTT	CATSRDRFGTDTQYF
TRBV7-7	NA	TRBJ2-2	many	TGTGCCAGCAGCTTAGGACAGGCGAACACCGGGGAGCTGTTTTTT	CASSLGQANTGELFF
TRBV5-6	NA	TRBJ1-1	many	TGTGCCAGCAGCCGCCGAACGACTGAAGCTTTCTTT	CASSRRTTEAFF
TRBV2	TRBD1	TRBJ2-3	few	TGTGCCAGCAGTGAAGCGCGGACAGGGGACACAGATACGCAGTATTTT	CASSEARTGDTDTQYF
TRBV27	NA	TRBJ2-4	NA	TGTGCCAGCCGAAAAATGTTACCCGGACAGACGGAGTACTTC	CASRKMLPGQTEYF
TRBV12-3/TRBV12-4	TRBD2	TRBJ2-1	few	TGTGCCAGCAGTTTCCGTTCTTCTAGCGGGGGCCGAAGGGAGCAGTTCTTC	CASSFRSSSGGRREQFF
TRBV10-3	TRBD1	TRBJ2-1	few	TGTGCCATCAATCGTGGCAGGGGGCCCTACAATGAGCAGTTCTTC	CAINRGRGPYNEQFF
TRBV4-3	NA	TRBJ2-2	NA	TGCGCCAGCAGCCAAGATTACGGGGGGCTTGTTACCGGGGAGCTGTTTTTT	CASSQDYGGLVTGELFF
TRBV12-3/TRBV12-4	TRBD1	TRBJ1-3	NA	TGTGCCAGCAGTTTACGGACAGGGATCGGAAGAATGGGAAACACCATATATTTT	CASSLRTGIGRMGNTIYF
TRBV18	NA	TRBJ2-7	NA	TGTGCCAGCTCACCACCCCGGGACCAAAGTTATTACGAGCAGTACTTC	CASSPPRDQSYYEQYF
TRBV7-8	NA	TRBJ2-2	few	TGTGCCAGCAGCTTAGGCAGGGAGAACACCGGGGAGCTGTTTTTT	CASSLGRENTGELFF
TRBV5-1	NA	TRBJ2-7	NA	TGCGCCAGCAGCTTGGCCTCGGGTAAAGGTATCGGCGAGCAGTACTTC	CASSLASGKGIGEQYF
TRBV18	TRBD2	TRBJ2-1	few	TGTGCCAGCTCACCGAATATAGCGGGAGGGGACACTTACTACAATGAGCAGTTCTTC	CASSPNIAGGDTYYNEQFF
TRBV7-2	NA	TRBJ2-5	NA	TGTGCCAGCAGCTTTAAGGGCCAAGAGACCCAGTACTTC	CASSFKGQETQYF
TRBV2	NA	TRBJ1-3	NA	TGTGCCAGCAAGAACGGGAACACCATATATTTT	CASKNGNTIYF
TRBV3-1	TRBD2	TRBJ2-5	few	TGTGCCAGCAGCCAAGATCAGGGACTAGCGGGCCAAGAGACCCAGTACTTC	CASSQDQGLAGQETQYF
TRBV5-1	TRBD1	TRBJ2-2	few	TGCGCCAGCAGATTACAGGGGACCAAGTCGAACACCGGGGAGCTGTTTTTT	CASRLQGTKSNTGELFF
TRBV7-9	NA	TRBJ2-1	many	TGTGCCAGCAGCCAGTTTTTGGGCGGACCATCCTACAATGAGCAGTTCTTC	CASSQFLGGPSYNEQFF
TRBV7-8	TRBD1	TRBJ2-4	few	TGTGCCAGCAGTTCTGACAGGGCACTAGCCAAAAACATTCAGTACTTC	CASSSDRALAKNIQYF